The rows below give T cell receptor beta chains drawn from one sample of a study of molecular identifiers for immune sequencing clone quantification. TCRdb reprocessed the PCR reads via MiXCR and lists one record per CDR3 protein. Here the sample spans approximately 35,000 distinct CDR3 sequences, roughly 19% being singletons. Sequenced material: naive CD8+ T cells from blood, with Jurkat cell RNA spiked in. The receptors here all came from a human donor in good health. Some libraries in this study had Jurkat cell RNA spiked in. Both conserved end residues are part of each CDR3. D genes are given only for firm matches. Clone size appears in some rows only: once, few, many, or a class for an expanded clone.

17	many	TRBV20-1	TRBJ2-3	.	TGCAGTGCTAGAGATATCCGGCTAGAAACACTTTATGATACGCAGTATTTT	CSARDIRLETLYDTQYF
13	.	TRBV20-1	TRBJ2-7	.	TGCAGTGCTAGAATACGCCGGGTCTACGAGCAGTACTTC	CSARIRRVYEQYF
18	few	TRBV4-1	TRBJ1-2	.	TGCGCCAGCAGCCAAGACCCGTTCCCGGGACAACTAAACTATGGCTACACCTTC	CASSQDPFPGQLNYGYTF
14	few	TRBV7-9	TRBJ2-5	.	TGTGCCAGCAGCTTAGTTGAGGCACAAGAGACCCAGTACTTC	CASSLVEAQETQYF
13	medium-sized	TRBV6-5	TRBJ2-7	.	TGTGCCAGCAGTATTACTGGGGGGTACGAGCAGTACTTC	CASSITGGYEQYF
13	many	TRBV4-3	TRBJ2-7	TRBD1	TGCGCCAGCAGCCAAGAACAGGGGCACGAGCAGTACTTC	CASSQEQGHEQYF
14	once	TRBV2	TRBJ2-1	TRBD1	TGTGCCAGCAGTGCGATGACAGGGCGCAATGAGCAGTTCTTC	CASSAMTGRNEQFF
14	many	TRBV19	TRBJ2-2	TRBD1	TGTGCCGTAAGACCGGGACAGGGGTCCGGGGAGCTGTTTTTT	CAVRPGQGSGELFF
16	many	TRBV6-2/TRBV6-3	TRBJ1-5	.	TGTGCCAGCAGTTTAGTCGGGGTAGGTCCGGGGGACCCCCAGCATTTT	CASSLVGVGPGDPQHF
18	.	TRBV6-5	TRBJ2-1	TRBD2	TGTGCCAGCAGCACAGGACTAGCGGGAGTCCAACTTTGCAATGAGCGGTTCTTC	CASSTGLAGVQLCNERFF
15	many	TRBV30	TRBJ1-1	TRBD1	TGTGCCTGGAGTGCTGGACAGGGATCGAACACTGAAGCTTTCTTT	CAWSAGQGSNTEAFF
15	many	TRBV29-1	TRBJ2-5	.	TGCAGCGTTGAACCCTCTTGGGGGCCCCAAGAGACCCAGTACTTC	CSVEPSWGPQETQYF
15	many	TRBV7-6	TRBJ1-1	TRBD1	TGTGCCAGCAGCTTAGCGCCTGGGACAGCCTCTGAAGCTTTCTTT	CASSLAPGTASEAFF
13	many	TRBV7-9	TRBJ1-3	.	TGTGCCAGCAGCTTAGACTCTGGAAACACCATATATTTT	CASSLDSGNTIYF
14	many	TRBV27	TRBJ2-3	TRBD2	TGTGCCAGTAAGCTAGCGGGGGGTGCAGATACGCAGTATTTT	CASKLAGGADTQYF
16	many	TRBV29-1	TRBJ2-2	.	TGCAGCGTTCTGGGGTTTGGGGAAGGAGCGGCCGGGGAGCTGTTTTTT	CSVLGFGEGAAGELFF
14	.	TRBV6-5	TRBJ2-3	.	TGTGCCAGCAGTTACGGGCGGCCGGCAAATACGCAGTATTTT	CASSYGRPANTQYF
10	.	TRBV28	TRBJ2-1	.	TGTGCCAGCAGTTTAGGTGAGCAGTTCTTC	CASSLGEQFF
15	many	TRBV18	TRBJ1-4	.	TGTGCCAGCTCGGACCGACAGGCAACTAATGAAAAACTGTTTTTT	CASSDRQATNEKLFF
16	many	TRBV7-9	TRBJ2-7	TRBD1	TGTGCCAGCAGCTCGGCACAGGGGGTCGGCTCCTACGAGCAGTACTTC	CASSSAQGVGSYEQYF
18	many	TRBV4-1	TRBJ2-7	.	TGCGCCAGCAGCCAAGAATCCCCGACAGGCGTCTCGGGTTACGAGCAGTACTTC	CASSQESPTGVSGYEQYF
12	many	TRBV11-2	TRBJ2-1	.	TGTGCCAGCAGCTTGACGGGAGACAGGCAGTTCTTC	CASSLTGDRQFF
14	many	TRBV20-1	TRBJ2-5	.	TGCAGTGCTGACGATCGTGGGCCAGAAGAGACCCAGTACTTC	CSADDRGPEETQYF
13	.	TRBV12-3/TRBV12-4	TRBJ2-7	.	TGTGCCAGCAGTTCACAAGTAACCCACGAGCAGTACTTC	CASSSQVTHEQYF
16	many	TRBV4-1	TRBJ2-2	TRBD2	TGCGCCAGCAGCCAAGAGGGCGGGGGGCAGACCGGGGAGCTGTTTTTT	CASSQEGGGQTGELFF
19	many	TRBV27	TRBJ2-1	TRBD1	TGTGCCAGCAGTTTATTTGCGGACAGGGGAGGGGGCTCCTACAATGAGCAGTTCTTC	CASSLFADRGGGSYNEQFF
14	many	TRBV20-1	TRBJ2-7	TRBD2	TGCAGTGTAGGGACGGGACTAGCGGACTACGAGCAGTACTTC	CSVGTGLADYEQYF
15	.	TRBV9	TRBJ2-1	TRBD2	TGTGCCAGCAGCCTTAGCGGGAGTGGATACAATGAGCAGTTCTTC	CASSLSGSGYNEQFF
14	.	TRBV7-9	TRBJ1-1	.	TGTGCCAGCAGCTACAGGGAAGATGCCACTGAAGCTTTCTTT	CASSYREDATEAFF
20	many	TRBV12-5	TRBJ2-3	TRBD2	TGTGCTAGTGGTCAAGGGACAGAGGGACTAGCGGGGGCACCCACAGATACGCAGTATTTT	CASGQGTEGLAGAPTDTQYF
17	.	TRBV7-9	TRBJ2-2	TRBD1	TGTGCCAGCGGCTCCCGGGACAGGGGGTTGAACACCGGGGAGCTGTTTTTT	CASGSRDRGLNTGELFF
13	many	TRBV4-3	TRBJ2-1	TRBD2	TGCGCCAGCAGCCAAAGACTAGCGCATGAGCAGTTCTTC	CASSQRLAHEQFF
11	few	TRBV24-1	TRBJ1-6	.	TGTGCCACCAGTGACTCCGGGACATCTGGATTT	CATSDSGTSGF